This is a list of T cell receptor beta chains from one sample in a study of T cells in Graves' hyperthyroidism and ophthalmopathy. One entry per CDR3 protein results from TCRdb running MiXCR on the multiplex PCR reads. The sample holds 300,000 to 400,000 distinct CDR3 sequences, roughly 23% seen once. Sequenced input: blood. The receptors shown here come from a woman aged 50 to 60 with Graves' hyperthyroidism. The conserved cysteine and the conserved F or W are not part of the CDR3 here. The size entry is marked missing in some rows and otherwise reads once, few, many or a size class.

clone_size v_call cdr3_aa
many TRBV30 AWDRGRYEQY
. TRBV2 ASSESTLNYGYT
. TRBV19 ASSSAGTGLDTQY
. TRBV7-2 ASSLEANTDTQY
. TRBV30 AWSMGGIKYEQY
. TRBV5-1 ASRSGSGSDPQH
many TRBV28 ASSLTGFEQY
many TRBV2 ASSSYEKLF
. TRBV28 ASKSTGTTNTEAF
. TRBV28 ASSGQFNEQF
many TRBV4-1 ASSSRTSGRGGTDTQY
many TRBV7-2 ASSSFSNQPQH
. TRBV15 ATSRVKGQSGANVLT
few TRBV2 ASSFRLDNEQF
few TRBV9 ASSDPGQGGSGNTIY
. TRBV9 ASSVDLSNQPQH
many TRBV27 ASSSLRGQPQH
few TRBV5-1 ASSLGTDNEKLF
. TRBV7-9 ASSLAGGPGNEQF
many TRBV2 ASSPGLNRKTLNNEQF
many TRBV28 ASSWGAGAGNEQY
many TRBV5-1 ASSLTTGELF
many TRBV10-3 AIRPTPARFGEAF
many TRBV9 ASSVGTGGMGTEAF
. TRBV2 ASPSLGGGNYGYT
. TRBV5-4 ASSFNRASTDTQY
few TRBV30 AWSGGQGRSDTQY
many TRBV2 ASRLDRGGYYEQY
few TRBV3-1 ASSRQGAHEQY
many TRBV7-9 ASSLLTQALH
many TRBV6-1 ASSELSSSGNTIY
many TRBV6-6 ASSYGGGMNTEAF
many TRBV27 ASRAVNLREQY
. TRBV7-2 ASSLALGVRTDTQY
few TRBV3-1 ASSQVSGSENTGELF
many TRBV2 ASTRTSYEQY
many TRBV7-2 ASSSSRGRSYEQY
many TRBV28 ASSSQANYGYT
. TRBV5-4 ASSDGTYYEQY
many TRBV2 ASRLGLAGGVETQY
many TRBV3-1 ASSQAGGNTEAF
many TRBV28 ASSLWGVRAKNIQY